The 18 T cell receptor beta chains reported below all come from one sample, sequenced in a study of CD8 T cells in Susac syndrome. An input of about 0.45 to 1 ug of RNA was subjected to reverse transcription using random hexamers. TCRdb itself ran the immunoSEQ multiplex PCR reads through MiXCR, one entry per CDR3 protein. The sample has roughly 200,000 distinct CDR3 sequences, around 95% seen once. What was sequenced was CD4+ T cells from PBMCs. The source is a human donor with multiple sclerosis.

This chain uses TRBV29-1 with TRBJ2-5; the D gene is possibly TRBD2 (5 bases). In germline, CDR1 is SQVTM, CDR2 ANQGSEA. The V gene lost 5 bases and the J gene lost 5 bases, with 9 bases spanning the gap. The CDR3 runs to 11 residues. CDR3 in amino acids: CSVLSGETQYF. CDR3 coding DNA: TGCAGCGTTCTGTCGGGGGAGACCCAGTACTTC.

The chain links TRBV20-1 to TRBJ2-5; no reliable D call. Germline-derived CDR1 and CDR2 are DFQATT and SNEGSKA (reference sequence). Trimming took off 4 bases at V and 5 bases at J, with 8 bases between the two ends. This CDR3 region has 11 residues. The CDR3 reads CSATHGETQYF. The CDR3 bases are TGCAGTGCTACCCATGGGGAGACCCAGTACTTC.

The V call is TRBV6-5, the J call TRBJ2-5; 9 bases line up with TRBD1. This CDR3 comprises 15 residues. Germline V CDR1 and CDR2: MNHEY, SVGAGI. Trimming cost V 2 bases and J 5 bases; bases outside gene matches: 6. CDR3 loop: CASSYRGQGIETQYF. The CDR3 DNA sequence: TGTGCCAGCAGTTACAGAGGACAGGGGATTGAGACCCAGTACTTC.

The chain couples TRBV10-3 to TRBJ2-2, with a weak D call TRBD2 (5 bases). There are 16 residues in the CDR3. Per the germline V gene, CDR1 is ENHRY and CDR2 is SYGVKD. With 3 bases removed from V and 7 bases from J, the gap between germline ends came to 18 bases. In DNA form, the CDR3 reads TGTGCCATCAGTGAAGTGGACCCCGTCCGGGGCGGGGAGCTGTTTTTT. Amino acid sequence: CAISEVDPVRGGELFF.

The rearrangement joins TRBV20-1 to TRBJ2-5; tentatively, D is TRBD2 (6 bases). V dropped 5 bases and J dropped 5 bases, with 18 bases sitting between them. The CDR3 covers 14 residues. Germline V lookup: CDR1 DFQATT, CDR2 SNEGSKA (reference sequence). The DNA for the CDR3 is TGCAGTGCTGGAAAGGGCGGGGCGTGGGAGACCCAGTACTTC. It translates to CSAGKGGAWETQYF.

The chain joins TRBV2 to TRBJ2-3; TRBD2 matches at 8 bases. V shed 4 bases, J shed 2 bases, and the junction held 5 bases outside the gene matches. The CDR3 covers 15 residues. CDR1 is SNHLY and CDR2 is FYNNEI in the germline V gene. Written as DNA, the CDR3 is TGTGCCAGCAGTGTTTGGCGGGGGGCCACAGATACGCAGTATTTT. This translates into CASSVWRGATDTQYF.

This chain uses TRBV30 with TRBJ2-2, with 7 bases aligning to TRBD2. This CDR3 is 15 amino acids long. V lost 1 base to trimming and J lost 1 base; unmatched junction nucleotides: 3. The germline gives CDR1 GTSNPN, CDR2 SVGIG (reference sequence). The chain's CDR3 is CAWSERGLNTGELFF. In nucleotides, the CDR3 is TGTGCCTGGAGTGAGCGGGGCCTGAACACCGGGGAGCTGTTTTTT.

The chain employs TRBV9 and TRBJ2-6; the D is unclear. V gave up 0 bases and J gave up 11 bases, with 18 bases separating them. The germline CDR1 and CDR2 sequences are SGDLS and YYNGEE. This CDR3 contains 16 residues. CDR3 nucleotide sequence: TGTGCCAGCAGCGTAGGACCGGACCCCTGGTCCGACGTCCTGACTTTC. It codes for CASSVGPDPWSDVLTF.

The V and J genes are TRBV11-1 and TRBJ1-1; D is ambiguous. This CDR3 is 13 amino acids long. Trimming cost V 6 bases and J 3 bases, with 11 bases left between them. Per germline, CDR1 SGHAT and CDR2 FQDESV (reference sequence). The CDR3 sequence: CASSLGRDTEAFF. The CDR3 coding sequence is TGTGCCAGCAGTCTCGGTCGGGACACTGAAGCTTTCTTT.

About this clonotype: The junction shows a germline mismatch at one end, possibly a read error. V and J are TRBV7-7 and TRBJ2-1, with D possibly being TRBD1 (5 bases). Germline lookup yields CDR1 SSHAT and CDR2 FNYEAQ (reference sequence). This CDR3 spans 14 amino acids. Here the CDR3 reads CASSLVQGTEEQFF. The CDR3, as DNA: TGTGCTAGCAGCTTAGTGCAGGGAACGGAGGAGCAGTTCTTC.

The chain employs TRBV14 and TRBJ2-3; tentative D call: TRBD2 (7 bases). Between the trimmed V and J ends, which lost 4 bases and 6 bases, there was a span of 20 bases. Germline V CDR1 and CDR2: SGHDN, FVKESK. The CDR3 consists of 16 residues. CDR3 region: CASSLGWGGLSDTQYF. DNA for the CDR3: TGTGCCAGCAGCCTCGGATGGGGGGGCCTGTCGGATACGCAGTATTTT.

CDR3 region: CASSARGATTYNEQFF. The CDR3 DNA is TGTGCCAGCAGCGCCCGGGGGGCTACGACCTACAATGAGCAGTTCTTC. This chain connects TRBV7-3 to TRBJ2-1, with a weak D call TRBD2 (7 bases). The length of the CDR3 is 16 residues. CDR1 is SGHTA and CDR2 is FQGTGA in the germline V gene. The V end was cut by 5 bases, the J end by 2 bases, with 16 bases between. Full variable domain (rest looked up from reference TRBV7-3 and TRBJ2-1): GAGVSQTPSNKVTEKGKYVELRCDPISGHTALYWYRQSLGQGPEFLIYFQGTGAADDSGLPNDRFFAVRPEGSVSTLKIQRTERGDSAVYLCASSARGATTYNEQFFGPGTRLTVL.

This chain uses TRBV3-1 with TRBJ2-5; D perhaps matches TRBD2 (5 bases). The CDR3 runs to 14 residues. Looked up from germline, CDR1 is LGHDT and CDR2 is YNNKEL (reference sequence). V lost 5 bases to trimming and J lost 5 bases, with 15 bases between them. CDR3 bases: TGTGCCAGCAGCTTGTCCCCCCGAGGGGAGACCCAGTACTTC. Protein: CASSLSPRGETQYF.

The rearrangement uses TRBV11-2 and TRBJ2-5; possible D gene TRBD2, 6 bases. Germline V gene sequence: CDR1 SGHAT, CDR2 FQNNGV. Trimming took off 5 bases at V and 13 bases at J, with 23 bases between the two ends. The CDR3 sequence is 14 residues long. The CDR3 is CASSGGSVLTSVYF. The CDR3 DNA sequence: TGTGCCAGCAGCGGAGGGTCGGTCTTAACCTCGGTGTACTTC.

This clonotype was seen a single time. CDR3 in DNA: TGTGCCAGCAGCCTCCTGGGGGGAGCATCCACTGAAGCTTTCTTT. Its protein is CASSLLGGASTEAFF. The chain has TRBV2 and TRBJ1-1; a possible D gene is TRBD1 (5 bases). The germline gives CDR1 SNHLY, CDR2 FYNNEI. V lost 6 bases to trimming and J lost 4 bases, with 18 bases between them. The CDR3 length is 15 residues.

This clonotype was counted a single time. The chain couples TRBV20-1 to TRBJ1-4; a possible D gene is TRBD1 (5 bases). Germline V gives CDR1 DFQATT, CDR2 SNEGSKA (reference sequence). This CDR3 has 13 amino acids. Trimming left V 3 bases short and J 10 bases short, with 15 bases between. This CDR3 reads CSARTLGGSKLFF. Here the CDR3 DNA reads TGCAGTGCTAGGACACTGGGGGGTTCAAAACTGTTTTTT.

This chain links TRBV30 with TRBJ1-2; TRBD1 aligns across 11 bases. Germline CDR1 and CDR2: GTSNPN and SVGIG (reference sequence). The CDR3 totals 14 residues. The V segment lost 4 bases and the J segment 5 bases; nucleotides outside the gene matches: 6. DNA for the CDR3: TGTGCCTGGAACGGACAGGGGGCGGAATATGGCTACACCTTC. Protein: CAWNGQGAEYGYTF.

This rearrangement joins TRBV30 to TRBJ2-1; tentatively, D is TRBD1 or TRBD2 (5 bases each). CDR3 length: 12 residues. CDR1 is GTSNPN and CDR2 is SVGIG in the germline V gene (reference sequence). The V gene lost 1 base and the J gene lost 6 bases, with 7 bases spanning the gap. As DNA, the CDR3 is TGTGCCTGGAGTGGTGGGGGCAATGAGCAGTTCTTC. The encoded protein is CAWSGGGNEQFF. The whole variable domain, remainder taken from reference TRBV30 and TRBJ2-1, is SQTIHQWPATLVQPVGSPLSLECTVEGTSNPNLYWYRQAAGRGLQLLFYSVGIGQISSEVPQNLSASRPQDRQFILSSKKLLLSDSGFYLCAWSGGGNEQFFGPGTRLTVL.